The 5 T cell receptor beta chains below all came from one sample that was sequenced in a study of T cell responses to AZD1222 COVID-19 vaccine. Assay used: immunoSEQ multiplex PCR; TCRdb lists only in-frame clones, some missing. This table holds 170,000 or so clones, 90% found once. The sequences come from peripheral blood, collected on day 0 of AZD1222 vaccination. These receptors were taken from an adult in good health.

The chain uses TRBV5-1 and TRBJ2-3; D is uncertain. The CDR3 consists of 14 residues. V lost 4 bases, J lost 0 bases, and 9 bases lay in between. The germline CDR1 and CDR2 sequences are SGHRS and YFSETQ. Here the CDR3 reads CASSTITSTDTQYF. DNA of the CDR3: TGCGCCAGCAGCACGATTACCAGCACAGATACGCAGTATTTT. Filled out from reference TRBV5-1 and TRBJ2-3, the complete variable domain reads KAGVTQTPRYLIKTRGQQVTLSCSPISGHRSVSWYQQTPGQGLQFLFEYFSETQRNKGNFPGRFSGRQFSNSRSEMNVSTLELGDSALYLCASSTITSTDTQYFGPGTRLTVL.

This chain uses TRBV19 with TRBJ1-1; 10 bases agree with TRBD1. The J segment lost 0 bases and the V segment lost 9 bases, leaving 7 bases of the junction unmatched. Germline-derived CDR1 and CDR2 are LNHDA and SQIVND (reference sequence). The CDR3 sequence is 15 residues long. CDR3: CASKGGQGLNTEAFF. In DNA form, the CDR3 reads TGTGCCAGCAAGGGGGGACAGGGGCTGAACACTGAAGCTTTCTTT.

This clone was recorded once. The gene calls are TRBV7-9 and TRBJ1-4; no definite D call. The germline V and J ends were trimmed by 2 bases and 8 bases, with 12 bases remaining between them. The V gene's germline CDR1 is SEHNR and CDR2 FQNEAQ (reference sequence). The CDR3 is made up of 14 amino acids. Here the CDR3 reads CASSLISAREKLFF. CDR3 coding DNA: TGTGCCAGCAGCTTAATTTCGGCACGGGAAAAACTGTTTTTT. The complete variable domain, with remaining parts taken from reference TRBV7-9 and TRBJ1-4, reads DTGVSQNPRHKITKRGQNVTFRCDPISEHNRLYWYRQTLGQGPEFLTYFQNEAQLEKSRLLSDRFSAERPKGSFSTLEIQRTEQGDSAMYLCASSLISAREKLFFGSGTQLSVL.

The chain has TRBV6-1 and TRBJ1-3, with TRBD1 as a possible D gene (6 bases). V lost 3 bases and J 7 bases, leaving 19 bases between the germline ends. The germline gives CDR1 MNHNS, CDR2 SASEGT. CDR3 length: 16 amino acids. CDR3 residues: CASSDVRDKLRNTIYF. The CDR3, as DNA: TGTGCCAGCAGTGACGTCCGGGACAAGCTGAGGAACACCATATATTTT.

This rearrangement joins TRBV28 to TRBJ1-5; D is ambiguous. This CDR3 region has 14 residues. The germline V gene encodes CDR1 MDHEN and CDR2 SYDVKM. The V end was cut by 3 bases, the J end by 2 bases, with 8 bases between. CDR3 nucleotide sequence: TGTGCCAGCAGTTTCGCAGGCGGCAATCAGCCCCAGCATTTT. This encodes CASSFAGGNQPQHF.